The clone carrying this T cell receptor beta chain was seen repeatedly, ten times or more. The antigen is unknown. The J segment lost 6 bases and the V segment lost 6 bases, leaving 8 bases of the junction unmatched. Per the germline V gene, CDR1 is MNHEY and CDR2 is SMNVEV (reference sequence). The CDR3 is 16 amino acids. The data were taken from a study of T cells in Graves' hyperthyroidism and ophthalmopathy. The study, taken as a whole, reports: Expanded thyroid clonotypes (above 0.001) were mostly also found in blood.

Amplification yielded TCR beta CDR3 regions, with RNA transcripts as the source. Initially, a first-round RT-PCR of the TCR CDR3 employed the HTBI primer set. TCRdb reprocessed the multiplex PCR reads via MiXCR and lists one record per CDR3 protein. The data hold 250,000 or so distinct CDR3 sequences, with approximately 14% observed a single time. Used for diagnoses were clinical symptoms, serum thyroxine and TRAb, thyroid ultrasound and orbital computed tomography. Blood sampling occurred at first hyperthyroidism diagnosis, ahead of any ophthalmopathy symptoms. This chain links TRBV27 with TRBJ2-3; 14 bases match TRBD2. The TCR originated in a woman in her thirties or forties with Graves' hyperthyroidism that later progressed to Graves' ophthalmopathy. Sequencing input: blood. The DNA of the CDR3 is TGTGCCAGCAGCCTCGGGACTAGCGGGAGTATGGATACGCAGTATTTT. Its protein product is CASSLGTSGSMDTQYF.